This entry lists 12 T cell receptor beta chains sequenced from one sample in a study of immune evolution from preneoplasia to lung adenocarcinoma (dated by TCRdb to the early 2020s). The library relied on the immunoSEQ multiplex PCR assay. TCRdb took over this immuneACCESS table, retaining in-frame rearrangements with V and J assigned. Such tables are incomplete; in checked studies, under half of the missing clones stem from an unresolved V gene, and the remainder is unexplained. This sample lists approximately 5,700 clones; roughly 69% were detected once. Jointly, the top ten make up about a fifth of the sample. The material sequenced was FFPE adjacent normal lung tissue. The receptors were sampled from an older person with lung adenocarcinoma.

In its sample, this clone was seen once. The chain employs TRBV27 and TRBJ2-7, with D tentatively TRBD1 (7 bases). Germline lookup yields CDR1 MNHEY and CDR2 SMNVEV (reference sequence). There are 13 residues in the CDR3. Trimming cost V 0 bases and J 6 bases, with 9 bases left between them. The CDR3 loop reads CASSLSQGGEQYF. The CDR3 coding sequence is TGTGCCAGCAGTTTATCCCAGGGGGGCGAGCAGTACTTC.

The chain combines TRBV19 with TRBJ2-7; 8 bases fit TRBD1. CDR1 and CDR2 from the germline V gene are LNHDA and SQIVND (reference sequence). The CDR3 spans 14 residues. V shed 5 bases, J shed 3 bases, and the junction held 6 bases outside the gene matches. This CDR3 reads CASSVGQGVYEQYF. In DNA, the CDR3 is TGTGCCAGTAGTGTTGGACAGGGTGTCTACGAGCAGTACTTC.

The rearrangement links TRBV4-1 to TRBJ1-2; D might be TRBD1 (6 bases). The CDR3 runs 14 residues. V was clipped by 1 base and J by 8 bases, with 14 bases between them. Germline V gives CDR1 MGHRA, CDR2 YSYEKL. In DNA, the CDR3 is TGCGCCAGCAGCCAAGTTATGAGGGGGGGAGGCTACACCTTC. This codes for CASSQVMRGGGYTF.

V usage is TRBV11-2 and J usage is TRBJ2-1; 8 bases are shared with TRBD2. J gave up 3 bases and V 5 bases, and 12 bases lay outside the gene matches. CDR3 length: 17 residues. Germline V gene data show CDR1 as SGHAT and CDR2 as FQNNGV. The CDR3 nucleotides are TGTGCCAGCAGCCCCGGGTCGGGAGGGAACCTCTACAATGAGCAGTTCTTC. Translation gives CASSPGSGGNLYNEQFF.

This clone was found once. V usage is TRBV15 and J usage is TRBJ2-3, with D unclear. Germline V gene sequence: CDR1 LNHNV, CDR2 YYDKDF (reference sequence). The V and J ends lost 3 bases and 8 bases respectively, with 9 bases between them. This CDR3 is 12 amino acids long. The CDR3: CATSRAQGTQYF. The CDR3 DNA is TGTGCCACCAGCAGGGCCCAAGGTACGCAGTATTTT.

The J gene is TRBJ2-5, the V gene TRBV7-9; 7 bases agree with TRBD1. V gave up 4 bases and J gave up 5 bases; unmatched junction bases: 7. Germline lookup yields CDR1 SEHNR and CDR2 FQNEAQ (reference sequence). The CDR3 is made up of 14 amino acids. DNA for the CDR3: TGTGCCAGCAGCTCGGGACAGCCGATGGAGACCCAGTACTTC. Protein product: CASSSGQPMETQYF.

This CDR3 is CASSQNTDTQYF. CDR3 bases: TGTGCCAGCAGCCAAAACACAGATACGCAGTATTTT. The gene calls are TRBV4-2 and TRBJ2-3; D remains unclear. V was shortened by 2 bases and J by 2 bases, with 2 bases between the two germline ends. The germline V gene encodes CDR1 LGHNA and CDR2 YNFKEQ. The CDR3 is 12 residues long.

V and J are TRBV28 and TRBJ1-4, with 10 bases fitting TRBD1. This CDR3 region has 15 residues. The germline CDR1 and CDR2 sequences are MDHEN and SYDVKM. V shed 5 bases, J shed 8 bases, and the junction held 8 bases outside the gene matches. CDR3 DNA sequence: TGTGCCAGCAGTGCCCCGGACAGGGGGGAAGAAAAACTGTTTTTT. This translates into CASSAPDRGEEKLFF.

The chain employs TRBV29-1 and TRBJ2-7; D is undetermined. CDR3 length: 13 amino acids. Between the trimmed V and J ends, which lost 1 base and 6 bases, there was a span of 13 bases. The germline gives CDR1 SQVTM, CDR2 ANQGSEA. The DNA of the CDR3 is TGCAGCGTTGAAGTCCGGCCGGGCATCGAGCAGTACTTC. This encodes CSVEVRPGIEQYF.

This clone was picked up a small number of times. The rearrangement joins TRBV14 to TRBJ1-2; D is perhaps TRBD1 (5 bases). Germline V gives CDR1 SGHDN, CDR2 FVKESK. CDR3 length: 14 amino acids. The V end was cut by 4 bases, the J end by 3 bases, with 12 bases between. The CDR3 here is CASSLSPGYYGYTF. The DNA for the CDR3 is TGTGCCAGCAGCCTCTCTCCAGGGTACTATGGCTACACCTTC.

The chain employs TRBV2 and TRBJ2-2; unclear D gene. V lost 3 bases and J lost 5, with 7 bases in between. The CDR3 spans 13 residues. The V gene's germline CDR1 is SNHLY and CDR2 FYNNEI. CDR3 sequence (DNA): TGTGCCAGCAGTGATTTGGGGACCGGGGAGCTGTTTTTT. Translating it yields CASSDLGTGELFF.

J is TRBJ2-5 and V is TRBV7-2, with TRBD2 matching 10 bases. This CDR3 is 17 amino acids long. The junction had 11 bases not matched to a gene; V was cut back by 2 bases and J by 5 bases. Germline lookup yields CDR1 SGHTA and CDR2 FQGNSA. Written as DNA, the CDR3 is TGTGCCAGCAGCTTACCGCCTAGCGGGAGTCGTGGCGAGACCCAGTACTTC. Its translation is CASSLPPSGSRGETQYF.